Shown below are 31 T cell receptor beta chains from a single sample sequenced in a study of T cell changes during pregnancy in multiple sclerosis. The table came from immunoSEQ multiplex PCR; TCRdb's copy has only in-frame clones and leaves some out. The table includes about 110,000 clones, approximately 90% detected once. This material consisted of peripheral blood, taken after pregnancy. The receptor source for this set is a female donor with multiple sclerosis, enrolled in a pregnancy study.

The rearrangement uses TRBV30 and TRBJ1-5; maybe TRBD1 (5 bases). The CDR3 is 14 amino acids. Trimming left V 2 bases short and J 6 bases short, with 14 bases between. The germline CDR1 and CDR2 sequences are GTSNPN and SVGIG (reference sequence). CDR3 bases: TGTGCCTGGAGTACAACAGGTCAGGTTCAGCCCCAGCATTTT. This codes for CAWSTTGQVQPQHF.

This rearrangement joins TRBV28 to TRBJ1-2, with D hard to call. The germline V gene has CDR1 MDHEN and CDR2 SYDVKM. The length of the CDR3 is 14 residues. V shed 7 bases and J shed 6 bases, with 18 bases lying between them. CDR3 residues: CASTPWTGKDGYTF. CDR3 DNA sequence: TGTGCCAGCACCCCTTGGACGGGAAAGGATGGCTACACCTTC.

The J gene is TRBJ2-7, the V gene TRBV7-9, with TRBD2 as a possible D gene (6 bases). Germline V gives CDR1 SEHNR, CDR2 FQNEAQ (reference sequence). The CDR3 has 14 amino acids. Trimming removed 2 bases at V and 3 bases at J, with 11 bases between. CDR3: CASSLSGPHYEQYF. Here the CDR3 DNA reads TGTGCCAGCAGCTTAAGCGGGCCACACTACGAGCAGTACTTC.

The rearrangement links TRBV27 to TRBJ1-1, with no clear D. The germline V gene has CDR1 MNHEY and CDR2 SMNVEV (reference sequence). V was cut by 3 bases and J by 0 bases, with 14 bases left in between. The CDR3 covers 16 residues. The CDR3 sequence: CASSFKQSLMNTEAFF. CDR3 nucleotide sequence: TGTGCCAGCAGTTTTAAACAGAGCCTCATGAACACTGAAGCTTTCTTT.

As regards this clone: Other DNA sequences in the same sample also yield this CDR3. The V and J genes are TRBV2 and TRBJ1-2, with 8 positions matching TRBD1. After removal of 6 bases from V and 2 bases from J, the junction contained 2 bases not matched to a gene. Germline V gene data show CDR1 as SNHLY and CDR2 as FYNNEI. CDR3 size: 13 residues. The CDR3 DNA reads as TGTGCCAGCAGCCGACAGGGGAACTATGGCTACACCTTC. Translation: CASSRQGNYGYTF.

V is TRBV15 and J is TRBJ1-1; D perhaps matches TRBD1 (5 bases). Trimming took off 0 bases at V and 0 bases at J, with 11 bases between the two ends. The CDR3 totals 16 residues. The germline gives CDR1 LNHNV, CDR2 YYDKDF (reference sequence). In DNA form, the CDR3 reads TGTGCCACCAGCAGAGATTGGGGGGTACTGAACACTGAAGCTTTCTTT. Residues: CATSRDWGVLNTEAFF.

The genes are TRBV19 and TRBJ1-2; no definite D call. Trimming cost V 3 bases and J 1 base, with 6 bases left between them. Looked up from germline, CDR1 is LNHDA and CDR2 is SQIVND (reference sequence). The CDR3 loop spans 13 amino acids. CDR3 sequence (DNA): TGTGCCAGTAGTATTCCGGGTAACTATGGCTACACCTTC. It specifies CASSIPGNYGYTF.

The chain carries TRBV28 and TRBJ1-5; D is unclear. CDR1 MDHEN and CDR2 SYDVKM come from the germline V gene. Trimming removed 3 bases from V and 7 bases from J, with 4 bases in between. CDR3 size: 11 residues. The CDR3 region is CASSLGQPQHF. CDR3 bases: TGTGCCAGCAGTTTGGGCCAGCCCCAGCATTTT.

J is TRBJ1-1 and V is TRBV5-6; 9 bases match TRBD1. This CDR3 region has 14 residues. The V and J ends lost 5 bases and 4 bases, in that order; junction bases with no gene match: 6. From germline, CDR1 is SGHDT and CDR2 YYEEEE. CDR3 residues: CASSYRGRGTEAFF. The CDR3 region has the DNA TGTGCCAGCAGTTACAGGGGGCGAGGCACTGAAGCTTTCTTT.

The CDR3 DNA follows: TGTGCCAGCTCACCACTGGAGGGAGTCCACGAGCAGTACTTC. Translated, it gives CASSPLEGVHEQYF. This chain joins TRBV18 and TRBJ2-7; a possible D gene is TRBD2 (6 bases). Between the trimmed V and J ends, which lost 1 base and 5 bases, there was a span of 12 bases. The CDR3 covers 14 residues. Germline V gives CDR1 KGHSH, CDR2 LQKENI.

The chain joins TRBV10-3 to TRBJ2-2, with 8 positions matching TRBD1. Germline trimming cut 6 bases from V and 4 bases from J; bases unmatched to any gene: 7. CDR3 size: 15 residues. Germline CDR1 is ENHRY and CDR2 is SYGVKD. The CDR3 region has the DNA TGTGCCATCAGAGCCGGGACAGGCCGCACCGGGGAGCTGTTTTTT. This translates into CAIRAGTGRTGELFF.

The chain uses TRBV11-3 and TRBJ1-5, with D possibly being TRBD1 (6 bases). Germline V gene lookup returns CDR1 SGHNT and CDR2 YENEEA. The V gene lost 5 bases and the J gene lost 0 bases, with 14 bases spanning the gap. The CDR3 covers 16 residues. The chain's CDR3 is CASSRGGSYSNQPQHF. CDR3 in DNA: TGTGCCAGCAGCCGCGGGGGCTCGTATAGCAATCAGCCCCAGCATTTT. Based on the CDR3 plus reference TRBV11-3 and TRBJ1-5, the full variable domain is EAGVVQSPRYKIIEKKQPVAFWCNPISGHNTLYWYLQNLGQGPELLIRYENEEAVDDSQLPKDRFSAERLKGVDSTLKIQPAELGDSAVYLCASSRGGSYSNQPQHFGDGTRLSIL.

CDR3 DNA: TGCGCCAGCAGCCGAGACAACAGGGGGGGTGGCACTGAAGCTTTCTTT. It translates to CASSRDNRGGGTEAFF. This chain links TRBV5-1 with TRBJ1-1, with 8 bases aligning to TRBD1. Per germline, CDR1 SGHRS and CDR2 YFSETQ. CDR3 size: 16 residues. V lost 4 bases, J lost 4 bases, and 12 bases stayed unmatched.

The rearrangement joins TRBV18 to TRBJ1-6, with D unresolved. Germline CDR1 reads KGHSH; CDR2 reads LQKENI. There are 15 residues in the CDR3. V was trimmed by 6 bases and J by 7 bases, leaving 16 bases between them. CDR3 in DNA: TGTGCCAGCTCCCTGGAGGGAGGGTTGAATTCACCCCTCCACTTT. Protein: CASSLEGGLNSPLHF.

This clone was counted at least ten times. This rearrangement joins TRBV27 to TRBJ2-3; 8 bases line up with TRBD2. Per germline, CDR1 MNHEY and CDR2 SMNVEV (reference sequence). With V trimmed by 1 base and J by 0 bases, 3 bases remained unmatched. The CDR3 length is 16 residues. CDR3 amino acids: CASSLWASGSTDTQYF. DNA for the CDR3: TGTGCCAGCAGTTTATGGGCTAGCGGGAGCACAGATACGCAGTATTTT.

V is TRBV19 and J is TRBJ2-7; 9 bases map to TRBD2. Germline CDR1 reads LNHDA; CDR2 reads SQIVND (reference sequence). This CDR3 has 18 residues. V dropped 2 bases and J dropped 1; count of bases not matched to a gene: 12. Written as DNA, the CDR3 is TGTGCCAGTAGTATAAGGGTAGCGGGAGTCCTTGGGTCCTACGAGCAGTACTTC. It is translated as CASSIRVAGVLGSYEQYF.

The chain is built from TRBV4-2 and TRBJ2-7; 11 positions match TRBD2. CDR3 length equals 17 residues. The germline CDR1 and CDR2 sequences are LGHNA and YNFKEQ. V was pared by 0 bases and J by 6 bases, with 10 bases of the junction left unmatched. In nucleotides, the CDR3 is TGTGCCAGCAGCCAAGATTTTAGCGGGGGGGCGGGAGCCGAGCAGTACTTC. Its protein is CASSQDFSGGAGAEQYF.

V is TRBV19 and J is TRBJ1-2; 7 bases are a match to TRBD1. Germline V gene data show CDR1 as LNHDA and CDR2 as SQIVND (reference sequence). J gave up 5 bases and V 5 bases, and 11 bases lay outside the gene matches. This CDR3 spans 15 amino acids. DNA of the CDR3: TGTGCCAGTAGTCCCCAGACAGGGATAGGGTATGGCTACACCTTC. Protein product: CASSPQTGIGYGYTF.

This chain links TRBV4-1 with TRBJ1-3, with 8 bases lining up with TRBD1. The germline gives CDR1 MGHRA, CDR2 YSYEKL. The CDR3 loop spans 17 amino acids. J was trimmed by 0 bases and V by 0 bases; bases with no gene match: 4. CDR3 region: CASSQEAQGASGNTIYF. CDR3 DNA: TGCGCCAGCAGCCAAGAAGCGCAGGGGGCCTCTGGAAACACCATATATTTT.

The J gene is TRBJ1-2, the V gene TRBV2, with 7 bases that match TRBD1. The CDR3 contains 15 residues. V dropped 4 bases and J dropped 2; count of bases not matched to a gene: 7. The germline CDR1 and CDR2 sequences are SNHLY and FYNNEI. DNA for the CDR3: TGTGCCAGCAGTGGGTCAGGGGGGAAGAACTATGGCTACACCTTC. Protein product: CASSGSGGKNYGYTF.

The chain employs TRBV1 and TRBJ1-2. TRBV1 is an annotated pseudogene. The CDR3 covers 16 residues. CDR3 in DNA: TGCACCAGCAGCCTTTCGGGACTCGGAGTTAACTATGGCTACACCTTC. It specifies CTSSLSGLGVNYGYTF.

The chain employs TRBV7-9 and TRBJ2-3; tentatively, D is TRBD2 (5 bases). CDR1 is SEHNR and CDR2 is FQNEAQ in the germline V gene (reference sequence). The ends were cut back, 1 base at V and 6 bases at J, with 8 bases in the middle. The CDR3 extends over 13 amino acids. The CDR3 protein is CASSLVGVDTQYF. CDR3 DNA sequence: TGTGCCAGCAGCTTAGTGGGAGTGGATACGCAGTATTTT. The full variable domain, with the rest looked up from reference TRBV7-9 and TRBJ2-3, is DTGVSQNPRHKITKRGQNVTFRCDPISEHNRLYWYRQTLGQGPEFLTYFQNEAQLEKSRLLSDRFSAERPKGSFSTLEIQRTEQGDSAMYLCASSLVGVDTQYFGPGTRLTVL.

The chain employs TRBV6-5 and TRBJ1-3; D is undetermined. V was pared by 7 bases and J by 2 bases, with 15 bases between. This CDR3 contains 15 residues. Germline V gene lookup returns CDR1 MNHEY and CDR2 SVGAGI. The CDR3 DNA reads as TGTGCCAGCACCCCCGGGTTAGAGGCTGGAAACACCATATATTTT. Its protein is CASTPGLEAGNTIYF.

This chain connects TRBV19 to TRBJ2-5, with 8 nucleotides matching TRBD1. J lost 5 bases, V lost 5 bases, and 7 bases had no gene match. This CDR3 region has 14 residues. Germline values: CDR1 LNHDA, CDR2 SQIVND (reference sequence). This CDR3 reads CASSPQTGAETQYF. The CDR3 region has the DNA TGTGCCAGTAGTCCCCAGACAGGGGCCGAGACCCAGTACTTC. The full variable domain, with the rest looked up from reference TRBV19 and TRBJ2-5, is DGGITQSPKYLFRKEGQNVTLSCEQNLNHDAMYWYRQDPGQGLRLIYYSQIVNDFQKGDIAEGYSVSREKKESFPLTVTSAQKNPTAFYLCASSPQTGAETQYFGPGTRLLVL.

The rearrangement joins TRBV9 to TRBJ2-3, with TRBD2 matching over 11 bases. Germline trimming cut 4 bases from V and 5 bases from J; bases unmatched to any gene: 3. The CDR3 runs 14 residues. Looked up from germline, CDR1 is SGDLS and CDR2 is YYNGEE. DNA of the CDR3: TGTGCCAGCAGCAATGGACTAGCGGGAGATACGCAGTATTTT. Amino acids: CASSNGLAGDTQYF. The entire variable domain, with the rest obtained from reference TRBV9 and TRBJ2-3, is as follows: DSGVTQTPKHLITATGQRVTLRCSPRSGDLSVYWYQQSLDQGLQFLIQYYNGEERAKGNILERFSAQQFPDLHSELNLSSLELGDSALYFCASSNGLAGDTQYFGPGTRLTVL.

The chain joins TRBV27 to TRBJ1-1; TRBD1 is a possible D gene (6 bases). The V end lost 3 bases, the J end lost 1 base, and 9 bases lay between the germline ends. Germline V gives CDR1 MNHEY, CDR2 SMNVEV (reference sequence). CDR3 size: 14 residues. The CDR3 DNA reads as TGTGCCAGCAGTTTTCAGGGGACGAACACTGAAGCTTTCTTT. Its protein is CASSFQGTNTEAFF.

This clone was observed a handful of times. This chain links TRBV5-6 with TRBJ1-2; a possible D gene is TRBD1 (6 bases). This CDR3 is 13 amino acids long. V was pared by 4 bases and J by 6 bases, with 13 bases between. Germline loops: CDR1 SGHDT, CDR2 YYEEEE. The CDR3 protein is CASSPTHRDGYTF. CDR3 nucleotide sequence: TGTGCCAGCAGCCCGACCCACAGGGATGGCTACACCTTC.

This clone was recorded only once. J is TRBJ2-1 and V is TRBV27, with TRBD2 matching over 7 bases. The V and J ends lost 2 bases and 7 bases, in that order; junction bases with no gene match: 11. The CDR3 has 16 residues. In germline, CDR1 is MNHEY, CDR2 SMNVEV (reference sequence). CDR3 protein: CASSLRAGAGPNEQFF. The CDR3 DNA follows: TGTGCCAGCAGTTTAAGGGCGGGAGCGGGGCCAAATGAGCAGTTCTTC.

V and J are TRBV9 and TRBJ2-1, with 8 bases fitting TRBD2. V trimming: 4 bases; J trimming: 6 bases; junction bases outside the gene matches: 9. The CDR3 is made up of 15 amino acids. The V gene's germline CDR1 is SGDLS and CDR2 YYNGEE. In DNA form, the CDR3 reads TGTGCCAGCAGCCATCCTTTAGCGGGACCCAATGAGCAGTTCTTC. Protein sequence: CASSHPLAGPNEQFF.

The chain has TRBV29-1 and TRBJ2-2, with D maybe TRBD2 (6 bases). This CDR3 spans 13 amino acids. Germline CDR1 SQVTM, CDR2 ANQGSEA. V was pared by 6 bases and J by 6 bases, with 14 bases between. CDR3 loop: CSVRGGGAGELFF. Written as DNA, the CDR3 is TGCAGCGTGCGGGGAGGAGGGGCCGGGGAGCTGTTTTTT.

V and J are TRBV11-2 and TRBJ1-2, with D maybe TRBD1 (5 bases). The CDR3 totals 14 residues. Trimming cost V 5 bases and J 7 bases, with 17 bases left between them. Germline V gene sequence: CDR1 SGHAT, CDR2 FQNNGV. CDR3 DNA sequence: TGTGCCAGCAGCCCGATGGGGGGACCTGGTGGCTACACCTTC. This codes for CASSPMGGPGGYTF.